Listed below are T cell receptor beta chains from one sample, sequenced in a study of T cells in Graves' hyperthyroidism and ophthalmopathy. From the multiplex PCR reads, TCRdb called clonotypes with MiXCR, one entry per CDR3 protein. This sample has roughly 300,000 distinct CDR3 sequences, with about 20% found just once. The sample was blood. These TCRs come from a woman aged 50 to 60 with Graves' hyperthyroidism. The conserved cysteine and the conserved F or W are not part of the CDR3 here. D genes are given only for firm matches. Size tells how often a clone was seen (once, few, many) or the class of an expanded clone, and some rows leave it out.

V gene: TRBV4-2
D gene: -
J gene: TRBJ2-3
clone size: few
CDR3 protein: ASSQDQASGDTQY

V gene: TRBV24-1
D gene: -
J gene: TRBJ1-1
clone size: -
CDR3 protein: ATRGMGGTEAF

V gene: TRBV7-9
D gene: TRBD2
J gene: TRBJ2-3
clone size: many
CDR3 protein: ASSQEAGFVDTQY

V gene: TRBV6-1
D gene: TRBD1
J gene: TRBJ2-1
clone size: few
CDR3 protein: ASRSIGTGGDHNEQF

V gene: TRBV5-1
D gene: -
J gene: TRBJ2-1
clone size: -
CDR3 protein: ASSRDGNEQF

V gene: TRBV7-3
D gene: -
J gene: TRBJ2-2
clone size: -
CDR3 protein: ASSPWGSHTGELF

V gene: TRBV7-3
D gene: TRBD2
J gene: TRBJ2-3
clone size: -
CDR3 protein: ASSPNGGATDTQY

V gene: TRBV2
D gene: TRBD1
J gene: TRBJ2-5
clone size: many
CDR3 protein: ASSPGQSKETQY

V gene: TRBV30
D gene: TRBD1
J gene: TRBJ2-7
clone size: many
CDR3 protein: AWSIAGGGITDEQY

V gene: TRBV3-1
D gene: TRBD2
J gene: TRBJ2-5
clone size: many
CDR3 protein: ASSQSGAEWETQY

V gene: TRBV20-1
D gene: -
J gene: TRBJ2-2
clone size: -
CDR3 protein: SAITGGGELF

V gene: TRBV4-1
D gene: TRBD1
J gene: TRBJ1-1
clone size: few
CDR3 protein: ASSQGDRWTEAF

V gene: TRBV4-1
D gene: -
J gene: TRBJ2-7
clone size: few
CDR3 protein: ASSQDGGTSYEQY

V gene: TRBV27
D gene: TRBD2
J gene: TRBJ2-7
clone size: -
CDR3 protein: ASSLEGGRHERY

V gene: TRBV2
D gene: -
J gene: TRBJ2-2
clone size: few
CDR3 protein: ASRAGTSNTGELF

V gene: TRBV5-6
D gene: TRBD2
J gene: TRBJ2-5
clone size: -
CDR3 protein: ASSFGVGGARTY

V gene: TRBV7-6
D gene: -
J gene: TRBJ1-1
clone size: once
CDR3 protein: ASSLAGGENTEAF

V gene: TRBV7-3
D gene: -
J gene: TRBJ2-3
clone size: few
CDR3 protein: ASSRSITDTQY

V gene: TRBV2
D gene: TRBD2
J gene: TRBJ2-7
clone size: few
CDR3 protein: ASEAGGPGEQY

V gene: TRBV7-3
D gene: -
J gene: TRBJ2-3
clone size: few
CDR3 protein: ASSSVESTQY

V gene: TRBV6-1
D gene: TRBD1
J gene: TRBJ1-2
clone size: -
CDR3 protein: ASSHKPGQGVGGYGYT

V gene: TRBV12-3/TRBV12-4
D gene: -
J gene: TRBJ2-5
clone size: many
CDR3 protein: ASSLADVLVAETQY

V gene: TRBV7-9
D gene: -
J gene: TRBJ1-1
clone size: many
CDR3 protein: ASSPGALNTEAF

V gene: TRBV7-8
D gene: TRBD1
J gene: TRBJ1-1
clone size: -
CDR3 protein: ASSSSTGENTEAF

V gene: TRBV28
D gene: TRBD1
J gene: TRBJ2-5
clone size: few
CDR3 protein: ASSQDRAQETQY

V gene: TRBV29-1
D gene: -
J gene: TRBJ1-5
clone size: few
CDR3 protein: SVRDGLNQPQH

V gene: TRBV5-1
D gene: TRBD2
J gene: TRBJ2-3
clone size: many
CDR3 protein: ASSAEGAGGLNTQY

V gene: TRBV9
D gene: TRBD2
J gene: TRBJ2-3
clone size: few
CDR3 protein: ASSVEGLAATDTQY

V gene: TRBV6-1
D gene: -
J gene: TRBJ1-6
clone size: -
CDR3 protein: ASSEVQGIDSPLH

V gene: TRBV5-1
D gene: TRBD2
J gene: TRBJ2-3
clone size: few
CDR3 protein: ASSGGLAGYTDTQY

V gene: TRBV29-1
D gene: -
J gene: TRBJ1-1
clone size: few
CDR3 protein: SVVGFVDTEAF

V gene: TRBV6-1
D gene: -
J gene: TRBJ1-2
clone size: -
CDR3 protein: GSNEGGYYRGYT

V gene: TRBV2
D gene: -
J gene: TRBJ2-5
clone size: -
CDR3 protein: ASGLASMEETQY

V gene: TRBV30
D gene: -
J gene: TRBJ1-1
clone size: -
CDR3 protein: ARSVLNGNTEAF

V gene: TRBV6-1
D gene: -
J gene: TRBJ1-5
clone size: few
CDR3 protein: ASSESSRSDSNQPQH

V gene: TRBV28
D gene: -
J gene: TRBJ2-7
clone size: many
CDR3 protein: ASSPPGYEQY

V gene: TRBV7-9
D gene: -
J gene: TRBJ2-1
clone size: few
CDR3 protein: ASSLTGQIYNEQF

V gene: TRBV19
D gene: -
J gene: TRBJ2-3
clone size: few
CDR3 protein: ASSPDSPGDTQY

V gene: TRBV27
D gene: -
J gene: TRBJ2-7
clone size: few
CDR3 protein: ASSANLGYEQY

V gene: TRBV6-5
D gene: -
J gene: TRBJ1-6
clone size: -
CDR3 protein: ASSYSDLSSYNSPLH

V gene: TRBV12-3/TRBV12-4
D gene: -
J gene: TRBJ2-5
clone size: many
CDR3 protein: ASSGLGSGKQETQY

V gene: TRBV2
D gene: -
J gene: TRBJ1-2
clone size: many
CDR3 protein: ASRFVAGDGYT

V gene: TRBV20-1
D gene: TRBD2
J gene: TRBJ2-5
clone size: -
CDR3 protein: SAPNRLAGGKQETQY

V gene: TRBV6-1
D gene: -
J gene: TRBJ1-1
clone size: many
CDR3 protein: ASTLDGRDTEAF

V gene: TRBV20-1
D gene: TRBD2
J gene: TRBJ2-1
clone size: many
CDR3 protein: SANVGLAGGIEQF

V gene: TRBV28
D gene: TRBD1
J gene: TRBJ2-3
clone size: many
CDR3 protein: ASTPGTGSTDTQY

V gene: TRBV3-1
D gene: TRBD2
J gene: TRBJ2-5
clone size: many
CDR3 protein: ASSQGAGGGETQY

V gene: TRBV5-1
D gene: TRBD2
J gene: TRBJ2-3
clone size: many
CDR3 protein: ASSLEREKDTQY

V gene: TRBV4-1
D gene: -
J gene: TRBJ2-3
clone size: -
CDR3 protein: ASSQESQRRTDTQY

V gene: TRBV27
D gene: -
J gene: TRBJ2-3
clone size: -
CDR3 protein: ASSFGEGTAY

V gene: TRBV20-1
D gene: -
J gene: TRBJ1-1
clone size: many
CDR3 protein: SARDFERVTEAF

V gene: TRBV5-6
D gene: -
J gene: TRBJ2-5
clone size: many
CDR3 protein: ASSLYVGAETQY

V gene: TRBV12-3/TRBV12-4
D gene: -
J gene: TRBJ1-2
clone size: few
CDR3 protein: ASSLAPRGYT

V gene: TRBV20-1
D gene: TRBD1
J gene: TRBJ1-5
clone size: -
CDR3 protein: SASRDRGAYSNQPQH

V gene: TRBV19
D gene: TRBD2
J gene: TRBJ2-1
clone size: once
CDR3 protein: ASNEGAGAEHF

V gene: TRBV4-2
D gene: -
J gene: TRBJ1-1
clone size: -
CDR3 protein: ASTPNLLTPTEAF

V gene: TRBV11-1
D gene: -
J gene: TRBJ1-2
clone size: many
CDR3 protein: ASSLALFGDGYT

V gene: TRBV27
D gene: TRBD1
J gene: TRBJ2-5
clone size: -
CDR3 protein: ASSSTGITETQY

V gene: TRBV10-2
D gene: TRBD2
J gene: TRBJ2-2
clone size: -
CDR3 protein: ASIPSGDTGELF